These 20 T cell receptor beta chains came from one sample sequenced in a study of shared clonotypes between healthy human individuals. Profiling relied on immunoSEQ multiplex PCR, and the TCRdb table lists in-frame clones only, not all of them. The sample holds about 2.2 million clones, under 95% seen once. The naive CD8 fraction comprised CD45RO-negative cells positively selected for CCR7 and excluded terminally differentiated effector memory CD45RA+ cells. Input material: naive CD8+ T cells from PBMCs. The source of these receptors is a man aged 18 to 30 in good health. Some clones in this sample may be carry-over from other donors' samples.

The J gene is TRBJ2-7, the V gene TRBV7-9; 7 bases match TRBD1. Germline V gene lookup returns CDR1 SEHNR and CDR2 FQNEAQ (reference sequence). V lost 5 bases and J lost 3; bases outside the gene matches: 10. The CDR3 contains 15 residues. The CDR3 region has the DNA TGTGCCAGCAGCCAAACGACAGGGAAGAACTACGAGCAGTACTTC. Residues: CASSQTTGKNYEQYF.

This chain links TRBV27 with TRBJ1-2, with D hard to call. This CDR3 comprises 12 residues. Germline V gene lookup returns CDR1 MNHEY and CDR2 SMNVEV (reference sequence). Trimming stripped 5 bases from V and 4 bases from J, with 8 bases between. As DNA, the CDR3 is TGTGCCAGCAGTATGGAGGGCTATGGCTACACCTTC. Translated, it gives CASSMEGYGYTF.

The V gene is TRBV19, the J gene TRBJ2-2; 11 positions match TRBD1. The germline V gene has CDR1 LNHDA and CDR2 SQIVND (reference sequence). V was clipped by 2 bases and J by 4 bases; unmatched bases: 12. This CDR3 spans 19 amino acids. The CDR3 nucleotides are TGTGCCAGTAGTATAAAGGACAGGGGGCGCGGATTTCGCACCGGGGAGCTGTTTTTT. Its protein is CASSIKDRGRGFRTGELFF.

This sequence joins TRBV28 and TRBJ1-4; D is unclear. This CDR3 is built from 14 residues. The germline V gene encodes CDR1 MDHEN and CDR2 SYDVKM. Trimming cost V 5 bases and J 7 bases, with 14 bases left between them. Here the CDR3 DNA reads TGTGCCAGCAGTCTCGGGGTCGCTAGTGAAAAACTGTTTTTT. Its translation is CASSLGVASEKLFF.

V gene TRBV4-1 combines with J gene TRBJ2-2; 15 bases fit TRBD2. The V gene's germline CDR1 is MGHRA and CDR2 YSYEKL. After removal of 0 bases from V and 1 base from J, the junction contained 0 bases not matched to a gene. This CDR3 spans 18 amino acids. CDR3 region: CASSQEGLAGGNTGELFF. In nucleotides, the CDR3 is TGCGCCAGCAGCCAAGAGGGACTAGCGGGAGGGAACACCGGGGAGCTGTTTTTT.

As DNA, the CDR3 is TGTGCCAGCAGCTTAAGGGACCTGCCCTCCTACAATGAGCAGTTCTTC. Its protein product is CASSLRDLPSYNEQFF. V usage is TRBV7-9 and J usage is TRBJ2-1, with D tentatively TRBD1 or TRBD2 (5 bases each). This CDR3 comprises 16 residues. The V and J ends lost 2 bases and 0 bases respectively, with 11 bases between them. Germline CDR1 is SEHNR and CDR2 is FQNEAQ (reference sequence).

Here the CDR3 DNA reads TGTGCCAGCTCACCACAGGCGGAGAACTATGGCTACACCTTC. Protein product: CASSPQAENYGYTF. The chain carries TRBV18 and TRBJ1-2; no firm D call. The CDR3 is made up of 14 amino acids. The V gene lost 1 base and the J gene lost 2 bases, with 8 bases spanning the gap. Germline V gene sequence: CDR1 KGHSH, CDR2 LQKENI.

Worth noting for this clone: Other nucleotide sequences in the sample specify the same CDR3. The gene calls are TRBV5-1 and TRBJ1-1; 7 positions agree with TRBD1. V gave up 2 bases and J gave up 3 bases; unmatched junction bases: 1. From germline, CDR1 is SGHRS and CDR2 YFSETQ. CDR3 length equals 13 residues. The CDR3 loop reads CASSLGTDTEAFF. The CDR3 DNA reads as TGCGCCAGCAGCTTAGGGACAGACACTGAAGCTTTCTTT.

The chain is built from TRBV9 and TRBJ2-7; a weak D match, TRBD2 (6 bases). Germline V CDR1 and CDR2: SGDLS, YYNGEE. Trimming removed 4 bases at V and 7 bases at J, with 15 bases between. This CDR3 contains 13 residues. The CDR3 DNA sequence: TGTGCCAGCAGCTCTAGCGAGGGCGGGGAGCAGTACTTC. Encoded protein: CASSSSEGGEQYF.

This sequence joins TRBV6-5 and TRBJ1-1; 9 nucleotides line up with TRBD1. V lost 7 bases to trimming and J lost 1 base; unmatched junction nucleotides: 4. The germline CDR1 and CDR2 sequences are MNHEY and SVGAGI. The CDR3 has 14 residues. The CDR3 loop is CASTWTGANTEAFF. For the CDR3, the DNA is TGTGCCAGCACTTGGACAGGGGCGAACACTGAAGCTTTCTTT.

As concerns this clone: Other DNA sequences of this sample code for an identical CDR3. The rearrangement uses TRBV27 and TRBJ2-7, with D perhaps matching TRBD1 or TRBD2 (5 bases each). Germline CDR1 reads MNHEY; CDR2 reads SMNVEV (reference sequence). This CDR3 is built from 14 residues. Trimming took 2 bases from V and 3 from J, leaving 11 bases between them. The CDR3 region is CASSLRGGFYEQYF. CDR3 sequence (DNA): TGTGCCAGCAGTTTACGGGGCGGTTTCTACGAGCAGTACTTC.

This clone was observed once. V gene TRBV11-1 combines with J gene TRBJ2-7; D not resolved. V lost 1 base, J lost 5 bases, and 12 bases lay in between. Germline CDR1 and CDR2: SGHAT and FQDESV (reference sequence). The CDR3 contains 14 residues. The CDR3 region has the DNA TGTGCCAGCAGCTTAGAGGCGCCCGCCCACGAGCAGTACTTC. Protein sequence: CASSLEAPAHEQYF.

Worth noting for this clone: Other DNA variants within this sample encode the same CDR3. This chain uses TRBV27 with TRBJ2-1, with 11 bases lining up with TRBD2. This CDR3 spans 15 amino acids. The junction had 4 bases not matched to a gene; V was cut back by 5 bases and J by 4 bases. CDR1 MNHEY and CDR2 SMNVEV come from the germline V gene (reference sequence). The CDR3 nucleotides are TGTGCCAGCAGTCCGACTAGCGGGGTTTACAATGAGCAGTTCTTC. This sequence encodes CASSPTSGVYNEQFF.

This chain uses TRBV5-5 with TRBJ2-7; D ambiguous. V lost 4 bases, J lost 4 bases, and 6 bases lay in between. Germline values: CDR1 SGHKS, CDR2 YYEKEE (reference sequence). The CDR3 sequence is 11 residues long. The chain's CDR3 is CASSRYYEQYF. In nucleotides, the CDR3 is TGTGCCAGCAGCCGTTATTACGAGCAGTACTTC.

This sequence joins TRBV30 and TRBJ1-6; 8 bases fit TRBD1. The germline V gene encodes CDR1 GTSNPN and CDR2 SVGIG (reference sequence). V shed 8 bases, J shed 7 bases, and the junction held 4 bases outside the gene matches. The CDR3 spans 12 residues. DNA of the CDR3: TGTGCCCAACAGGGGGGGAATTCACCCCTCCACTTT. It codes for CAQQGGNSPLHF.

The CDR3 DNA reads as TGCGCCAGCAGCCAAGAAGGGCCCCCCGGGGGCTACTACGAGCAGTACTTC. This sequence encodes CASSQEGPPGGYYEQYF. The chain links TRBV4-3 to TRBJ2-7; D is tentatively TRBD1 or TRBD2 (6 bases each). Germline V gives CDR1 LGHNA, CDR2 YSLEER. V was shortened by 0 bases and J by 3 bases, with 18 bases between the two germline ends. The CDR3 runs to 17 residues.

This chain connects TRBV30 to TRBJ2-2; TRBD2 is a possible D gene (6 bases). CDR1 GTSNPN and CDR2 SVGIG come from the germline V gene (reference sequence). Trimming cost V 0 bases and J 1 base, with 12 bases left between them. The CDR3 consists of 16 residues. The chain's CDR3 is CAWSVRVGGNTGELFF. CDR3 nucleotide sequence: TGTGCCTGGAGTGTACGGGTCGGGGGGAACACCGGGGAGCTGTTTTTT.

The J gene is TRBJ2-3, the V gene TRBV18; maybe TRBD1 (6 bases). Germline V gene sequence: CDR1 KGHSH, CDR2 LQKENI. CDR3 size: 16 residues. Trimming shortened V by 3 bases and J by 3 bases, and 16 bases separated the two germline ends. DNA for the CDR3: TGTGCCAGCTCACCCGGCCCGAGGGGGATTACAGATACGCAGTATTTT. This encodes CASSPGPRGITDTQYF.

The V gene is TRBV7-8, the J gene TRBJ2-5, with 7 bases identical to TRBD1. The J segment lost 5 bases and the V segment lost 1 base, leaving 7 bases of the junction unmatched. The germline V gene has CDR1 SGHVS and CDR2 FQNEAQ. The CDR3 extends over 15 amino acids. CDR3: CASSLGQGERETQYF. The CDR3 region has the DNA TGTGCCAGCAGCTTAGGACAGGGTGAGCGCGAGACCCAGTACTTC.

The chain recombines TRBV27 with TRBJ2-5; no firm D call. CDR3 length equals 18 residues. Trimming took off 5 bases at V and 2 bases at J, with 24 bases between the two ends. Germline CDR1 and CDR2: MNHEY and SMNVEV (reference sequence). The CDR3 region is CASSPLNLLLRLQETQYF. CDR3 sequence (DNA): TGTGCCAGCAGTCCTTTGAATCTTCTCTTAAGGTTACAAGAGACCCAGTACTTC.